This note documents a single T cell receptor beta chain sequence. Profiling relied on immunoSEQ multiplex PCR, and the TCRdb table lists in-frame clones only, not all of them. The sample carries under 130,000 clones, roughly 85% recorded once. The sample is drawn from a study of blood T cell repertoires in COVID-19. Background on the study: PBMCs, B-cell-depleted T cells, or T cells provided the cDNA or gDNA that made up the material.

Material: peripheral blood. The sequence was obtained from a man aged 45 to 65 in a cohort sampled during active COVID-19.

CDR3 coding DNA: TGTGCCAGCAGCTTGGGACAGGGGAGTTCCTATGGCTACACCTTC. Translating gives CASSLGQGSSYGYTF. The rearrangement uses TRBV11-2 and TRBJ1-2; 10 bases fit TRBD1. Germline V CDR1 and CDR2: SGHAT, FQNNGV. The CDR3 is 15 amino acids. Losses at the gene ends were 3 bases for V and 4 bases for J; bases not matched to a gene: 5.